This TCR beta chain originates from a study of beta chain features in type 1 diabetes. About the research overall: No patient-donor differences in age, gender, total cells or subset yield.

V shed 3 bases and J shed 11 bases, with 8 bases lying between them. The CDR3 is 12 amino acids. From germline, CDR1 is KGHSH and CDR2 LQKENI. Expressed TCRB transcripts got sequenced, as all isolated RNA was reverse transcribed. TCRdb's table, derived via immunoSEQ multiplex PCR, lists solely in-frame clones and lacks some. The repertoire consists of about 60,000 clones, with approximately 59% occurring once and the leading ten covering 2% to 2.5%. A CD45RO/CCR7/CD25/CD127/CD95/CD27 panel sorted naive, central memory, regulatory and stem cell-like memory CD4+ cells. Remarks on this clone: The antigen is unknown.

Study findings and constraints: Unsettled here was the matter of whether HLA type influences TCRB rearrangement. Significant though moderate, a shortening of TCRB CDR3s appeared in all four CD4+ subsets of Type 1 diabetes patients.

The sequenced sample was Tregs from blood. The source is a young woman in good health. V and J are TRBV18 and TRBJ1-6; unclear D gene. The CDR3 here is CASSPPGAPLHF. CDR3 bases: TGTGCCAGCTCACCGCCGGGAGCACCCCTCCACTTT.